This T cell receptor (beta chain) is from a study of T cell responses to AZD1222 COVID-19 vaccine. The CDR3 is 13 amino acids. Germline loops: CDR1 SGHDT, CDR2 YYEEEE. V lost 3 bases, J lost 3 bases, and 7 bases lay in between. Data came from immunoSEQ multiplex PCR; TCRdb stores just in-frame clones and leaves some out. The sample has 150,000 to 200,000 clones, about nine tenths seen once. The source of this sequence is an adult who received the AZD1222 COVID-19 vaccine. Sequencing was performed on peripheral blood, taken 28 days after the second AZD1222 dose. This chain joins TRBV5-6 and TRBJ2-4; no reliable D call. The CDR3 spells CASSSWGKNIQYF. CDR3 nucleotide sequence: TGTGCCAGCAGCTCGTGGGGCAAAAACATTCAGTACTTC.